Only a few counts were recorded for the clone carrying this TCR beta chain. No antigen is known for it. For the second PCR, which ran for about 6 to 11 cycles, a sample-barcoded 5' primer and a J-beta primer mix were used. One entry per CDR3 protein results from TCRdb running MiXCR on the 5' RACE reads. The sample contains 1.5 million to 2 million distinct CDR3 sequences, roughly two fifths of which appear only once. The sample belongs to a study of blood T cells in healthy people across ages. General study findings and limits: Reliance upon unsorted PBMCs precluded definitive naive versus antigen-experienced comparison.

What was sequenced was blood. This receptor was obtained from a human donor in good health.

The DNA for the CDR3 is TGTGCCAGCAGCTCAGTCCGGGACAGCCAAGAGACCCAGTACTTC. This translates into CASSSVRDSQETQYF. The gene calls are TRBV13 and TRBJ2-5; TRBD1 aligns across 7 bases. The CDR3 length is 15 residues. J gave up 1 base and V 4 bases, and 6 bases lay outside the gene matches. Germline-derived CDR1 and CDR2 are PRHDT and FYEKMQ (reference sequence).